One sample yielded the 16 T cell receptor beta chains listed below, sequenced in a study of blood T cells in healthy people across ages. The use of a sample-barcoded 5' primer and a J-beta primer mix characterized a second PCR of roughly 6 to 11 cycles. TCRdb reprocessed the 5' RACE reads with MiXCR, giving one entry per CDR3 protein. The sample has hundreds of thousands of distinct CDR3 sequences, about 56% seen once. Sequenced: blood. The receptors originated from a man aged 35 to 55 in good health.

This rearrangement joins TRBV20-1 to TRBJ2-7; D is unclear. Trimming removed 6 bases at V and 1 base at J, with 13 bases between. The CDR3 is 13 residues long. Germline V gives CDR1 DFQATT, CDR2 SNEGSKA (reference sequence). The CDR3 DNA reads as TGCAGTGCCTTGCCTATAATATCCTACGAGCAGTACTTC. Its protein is CSALPIISYEQYF.

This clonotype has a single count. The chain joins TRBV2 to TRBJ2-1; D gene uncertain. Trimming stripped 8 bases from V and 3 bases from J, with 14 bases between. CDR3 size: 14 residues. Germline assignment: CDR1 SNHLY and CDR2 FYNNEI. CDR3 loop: CASGRTASYNEQFF. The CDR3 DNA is TGTGCCAGCGGTCGGACGGCGAGCTACAATGAGCAGTTCTTC. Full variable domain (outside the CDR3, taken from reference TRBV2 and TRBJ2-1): EPEVTQTPSHQVTQMGQEVILRCVPISNHLYFYWYRQILGQKVEFLVSFYNNEISEKSEIFDDQFSVERPDGSNFTLKIRSTKLEDSAMYFCASGRTASYNEQFFGPGTRLTVL.

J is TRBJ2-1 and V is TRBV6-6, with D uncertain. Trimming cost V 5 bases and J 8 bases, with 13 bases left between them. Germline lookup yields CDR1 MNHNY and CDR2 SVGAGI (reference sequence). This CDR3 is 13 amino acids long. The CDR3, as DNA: TGTGCCAGCAGTCTACGGATCAAGGATGAGCAGTTCTTC. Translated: CASSLRIKDEQFF.

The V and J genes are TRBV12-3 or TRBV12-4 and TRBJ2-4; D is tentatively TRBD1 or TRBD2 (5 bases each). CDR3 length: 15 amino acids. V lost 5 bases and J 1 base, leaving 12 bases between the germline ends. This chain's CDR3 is CASSAGTFAKNIQYF. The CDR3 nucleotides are TGTGCCAGCAGTGCCGGGACCTTTGCCAAAAACATTCAGTACTTC.

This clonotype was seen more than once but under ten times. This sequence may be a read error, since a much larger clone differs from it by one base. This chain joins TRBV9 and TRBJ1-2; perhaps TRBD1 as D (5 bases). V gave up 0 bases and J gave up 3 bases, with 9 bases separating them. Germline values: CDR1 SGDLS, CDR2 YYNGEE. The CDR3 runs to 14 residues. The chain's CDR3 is CASSVAGDDYGYTF. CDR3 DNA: TGTGCCAGCAGCGTAGCCGGGGACGACTATGGCTACACCTTC.

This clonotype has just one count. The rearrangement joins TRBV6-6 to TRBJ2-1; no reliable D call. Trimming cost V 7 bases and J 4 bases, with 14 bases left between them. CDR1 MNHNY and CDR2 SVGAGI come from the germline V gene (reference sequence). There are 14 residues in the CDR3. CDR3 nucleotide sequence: TGTGCCAGCACCCCACTAACCCCGTACAATGAGCAGTTCTTC. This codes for CASTPLTPYNEQFF.

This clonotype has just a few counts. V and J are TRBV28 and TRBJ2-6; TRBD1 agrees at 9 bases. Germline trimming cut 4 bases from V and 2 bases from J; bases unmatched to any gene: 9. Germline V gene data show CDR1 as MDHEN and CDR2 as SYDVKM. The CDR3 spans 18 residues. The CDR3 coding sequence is TGTGCCAGCAGTTCCCGGACAGGGGCAAGAACTGGGGCCAACGTCCTGACTTTC. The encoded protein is CASSSRTGARTGANVLTF.

This CDR3 is CAISVEGLGYTF. The CDR3 nucleotides read TGTGCCATCAGTGTTGAGGGATTGGGCTACACCTTC. The rearrangement uses TRBV10-3 and TRBJ1-2; no reliable D call. The CDR3 has 12 amino acids. CDR1 ENHRY and CDR2 SYGVKD come from the germline V gene. The V end lost 4 bases, the J end lost 8 bases, and 11 bases lay between the germline ends.

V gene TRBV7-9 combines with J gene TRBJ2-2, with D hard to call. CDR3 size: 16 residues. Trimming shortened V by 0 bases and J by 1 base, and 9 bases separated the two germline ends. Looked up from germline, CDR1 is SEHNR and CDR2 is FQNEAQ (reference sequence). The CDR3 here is CASSLAEQMNTGELFF. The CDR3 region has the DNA TGTGCCAGCAGCTTAGCAGAGCAGATGAACACCGGGGAGCTGTTTTTT.

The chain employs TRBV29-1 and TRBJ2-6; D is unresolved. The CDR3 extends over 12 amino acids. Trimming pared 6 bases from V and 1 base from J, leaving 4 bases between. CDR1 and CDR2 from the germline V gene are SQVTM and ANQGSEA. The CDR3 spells CSVESGANVLTF. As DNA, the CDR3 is TGCAGCGTAGAGTCTGGGGCCAACGTCCTGACTTTC.

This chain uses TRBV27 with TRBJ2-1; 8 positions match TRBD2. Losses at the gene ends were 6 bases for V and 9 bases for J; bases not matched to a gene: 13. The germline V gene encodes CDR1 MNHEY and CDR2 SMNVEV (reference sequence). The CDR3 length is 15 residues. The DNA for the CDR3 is TGTGCCAGCAGCCCCTCGGGACTAGTCTTTGGTGAGCAGTTCTTC. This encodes CASSPSGLVFGEQFF.

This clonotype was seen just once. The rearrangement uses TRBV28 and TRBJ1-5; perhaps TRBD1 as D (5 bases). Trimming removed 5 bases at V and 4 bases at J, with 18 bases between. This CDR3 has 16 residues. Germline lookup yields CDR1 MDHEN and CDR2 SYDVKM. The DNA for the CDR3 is TGTGCCAGCAGTCCCGACGGGCCGGGGCGGAATCAGCCCCAGCATTTT. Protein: CASSPDGPGRNQPQHF.

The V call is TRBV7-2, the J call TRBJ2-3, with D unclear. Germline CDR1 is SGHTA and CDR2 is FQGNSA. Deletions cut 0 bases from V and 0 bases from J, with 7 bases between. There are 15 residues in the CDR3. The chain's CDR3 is CASSLASRSTDTQYF. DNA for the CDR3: TGTGCCAGCAGCTTAGCGTCCAGAAGCACAGATACGCAGTATTTT.

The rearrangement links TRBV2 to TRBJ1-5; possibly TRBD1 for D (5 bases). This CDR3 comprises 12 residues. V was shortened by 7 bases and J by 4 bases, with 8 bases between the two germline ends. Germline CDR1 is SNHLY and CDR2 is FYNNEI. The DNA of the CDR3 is TGTGCCAGCACGAAGGGGAATCAGCCCCAGCATTTT. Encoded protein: CASTKGNQPQHF.

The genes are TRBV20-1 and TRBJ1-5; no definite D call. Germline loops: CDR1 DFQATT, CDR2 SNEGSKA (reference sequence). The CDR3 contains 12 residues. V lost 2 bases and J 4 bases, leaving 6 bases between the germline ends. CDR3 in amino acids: CSARTPNQPQHF. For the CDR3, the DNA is TGCAGTGCTAGAACTCCTAATCAGCCCCAGCATTTT.

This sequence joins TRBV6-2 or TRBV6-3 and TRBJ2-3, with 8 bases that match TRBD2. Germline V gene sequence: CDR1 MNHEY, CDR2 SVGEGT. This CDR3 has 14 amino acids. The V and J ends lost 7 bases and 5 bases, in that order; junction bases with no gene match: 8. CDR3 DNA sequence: TGTGCCAGCACCCAACTAGCGGAGGGAGATACGCAGTATTTT. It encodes CASTQLAEGDTQYF.